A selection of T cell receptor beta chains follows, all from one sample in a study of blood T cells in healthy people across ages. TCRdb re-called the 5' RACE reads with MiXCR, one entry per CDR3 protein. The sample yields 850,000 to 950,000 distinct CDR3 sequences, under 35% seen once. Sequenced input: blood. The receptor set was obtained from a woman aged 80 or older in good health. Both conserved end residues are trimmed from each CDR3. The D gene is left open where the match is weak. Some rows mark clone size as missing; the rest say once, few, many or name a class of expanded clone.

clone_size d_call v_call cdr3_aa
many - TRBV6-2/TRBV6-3 ASSSVGNEAF
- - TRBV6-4 ASSDSGTGELF
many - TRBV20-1 SARAGIGFYNEQF
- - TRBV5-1 ASSFNVQGTPDTQY
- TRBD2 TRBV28 ASRRAGGSTDTQY
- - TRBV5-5 ASTQREGPTEAF
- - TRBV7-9 ASSLLQEWKYNEQF
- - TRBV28 ASTLSGFQPQH
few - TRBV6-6 ASSYSGGGDEQY
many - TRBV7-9 ASSLADSNTEAF
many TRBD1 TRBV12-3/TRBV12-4 ASPSGQAANARSYEQY
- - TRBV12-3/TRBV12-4 ASREKDQRGLNQPQH
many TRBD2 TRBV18 ASSPTGLDFTDTQY
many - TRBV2 ASSVRDSPEGYT
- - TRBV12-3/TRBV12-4 ASSSTFHQVSGANVLT
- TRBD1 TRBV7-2 ASSLKSGTGRY
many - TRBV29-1 SVEQPLRPYNEQF
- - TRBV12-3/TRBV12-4 ASSQGWVSADAQY
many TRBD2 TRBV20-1 SAKRGGQETQY
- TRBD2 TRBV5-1 ASSATSGRSYNEQY
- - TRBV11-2 ASSLIGGQGEKLF
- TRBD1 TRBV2 ASSTGQGHNEQF
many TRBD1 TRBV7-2 ASSPTGTKSPLH
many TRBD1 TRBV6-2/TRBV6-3 ASSSGQGSETQY
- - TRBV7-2 ASRRGANTDTQY
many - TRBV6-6 ASSQGPVYEQY
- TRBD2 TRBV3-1 ASSQDLSGRERQETQY
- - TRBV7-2 ASSLRAGTQGLYGHT
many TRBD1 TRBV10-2 ASSDHGQAGYT
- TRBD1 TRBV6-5 ASTRGQGNSPLH
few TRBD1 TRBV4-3 ASRTTGGTSEAF
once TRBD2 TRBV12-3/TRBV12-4 ASSPTTLLAGGRYEQY
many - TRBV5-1 ASSLEEPPYEQY
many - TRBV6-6 ASSRQDNEKLF
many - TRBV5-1 ASSLVDPKNYGYT